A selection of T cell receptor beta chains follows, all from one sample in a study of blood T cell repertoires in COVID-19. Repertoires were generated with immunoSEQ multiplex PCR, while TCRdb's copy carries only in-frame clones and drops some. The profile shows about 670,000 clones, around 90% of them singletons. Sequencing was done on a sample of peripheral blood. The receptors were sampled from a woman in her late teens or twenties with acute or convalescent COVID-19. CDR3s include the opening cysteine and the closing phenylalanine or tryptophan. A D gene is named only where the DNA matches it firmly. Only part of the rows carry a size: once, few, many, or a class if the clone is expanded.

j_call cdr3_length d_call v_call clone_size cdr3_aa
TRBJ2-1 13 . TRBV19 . CASSPTSLNEQFF
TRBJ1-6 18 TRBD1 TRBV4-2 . CASSQLRDRSSYNSPLHF
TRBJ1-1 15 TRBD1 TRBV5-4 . CASSSEGARNTEAFF
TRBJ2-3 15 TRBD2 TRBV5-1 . CASSFASGFTDTQYF
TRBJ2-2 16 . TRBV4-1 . CASSQDMGQNTGELFF
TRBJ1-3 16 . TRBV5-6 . CASSLRGGHSGNTIYF
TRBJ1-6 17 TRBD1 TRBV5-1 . CASSFSDRSSYNSPLHF
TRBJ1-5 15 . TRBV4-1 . CASSQEAESNQPQHF
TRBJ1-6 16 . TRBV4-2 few CASSQGIQDLDSPLHF
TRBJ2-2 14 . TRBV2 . CASSRVANTGELFF
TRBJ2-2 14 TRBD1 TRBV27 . CASAGQGARRELFF
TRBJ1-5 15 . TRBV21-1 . CASSKAREANQPQHF
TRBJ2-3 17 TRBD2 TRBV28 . CASSSPAGARVTDTQYF
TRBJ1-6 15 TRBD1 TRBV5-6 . CASSLAGTGTVPLHF
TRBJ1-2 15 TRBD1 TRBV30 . CAWSEGTGLPDGYTF
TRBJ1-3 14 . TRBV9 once CASSPARSGNTIYF
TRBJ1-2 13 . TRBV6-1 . CASSEHKWEGYTF
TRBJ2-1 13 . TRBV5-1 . CASSLDNYNEQFF
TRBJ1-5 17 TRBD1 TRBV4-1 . CASSPRDRPQSDQPQHF
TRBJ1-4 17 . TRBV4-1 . CASSRLLAGGYNEKLFF
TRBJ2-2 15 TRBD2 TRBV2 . CASSAGQLAGGELFF
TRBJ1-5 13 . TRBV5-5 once CASSFGGNQPQHF
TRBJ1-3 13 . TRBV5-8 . CASIARGGNTIYF
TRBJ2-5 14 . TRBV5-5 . CASSLTGRQETQYF
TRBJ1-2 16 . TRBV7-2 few CASSPNIARELNGYTF
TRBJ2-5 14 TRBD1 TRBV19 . CASSLRTGGETQYF
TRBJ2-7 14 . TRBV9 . CASSVGGPSYEQYF
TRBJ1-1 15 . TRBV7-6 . CASSQWMGGNTEAFF
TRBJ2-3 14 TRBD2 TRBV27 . CATRWGTSVDTQYF
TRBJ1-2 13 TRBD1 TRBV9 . CASSAWTGDGYTF
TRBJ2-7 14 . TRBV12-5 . CASGPRAGVYEQYF
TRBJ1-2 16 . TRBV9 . CASSVGGRGARDGYTF
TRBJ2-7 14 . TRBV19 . CASSIKEGRVEQYF